The 26 T cell receptor beta chains in this list originate from one sample, sequenced in a study of T cells after yellow fever vaccination. TCRdb re-analysed the 5' RACE reads in MiXCR, keeping a single row per CDR3 protein. Among hundreds of thousands of distinct CDR3 sequences listed, about 17% were seen once. Sample: PBMCs, taken before the yellow fever booster vaccination. The receptor source for this set is a man aged 18 to 29 who received the YFV17D yellow fever vaccine.

The gene calls are TRBV9 and TRBJ2-2; 10 bases map to TRBD2. Germline CDR1 reads SGDLS; CDR2 reads YYNGEE. After removal of 3 bases from V and 0 bases from J, the junction contained 5 bases not matched to a gene. This CDR3 spans 17 amino acids. CDR3 coding DNA: TGTGCCAGCAGCGACCCGACTAGCGGGCCGAACACCGGGGAGCTGTTTTTT. It encodes CASSDPTSGPNTGELFF.

The chain has TRBV10-3 and TRBJ2-5, with 9 bases aligning to TRBD1. The CDR3 loop spans 13 amino acids. CDR1 is ENHRY and CDR2 is SYGVKD in the germline V gene. Trimming took 5 bases from V and 5 from J; bases not matched to a gene: 3. The CDR3 loop is CAISTGGPETQYF. CDR3 nucleotides: TGTGCCATCAGTACAGGGGGCCCTGAGACCCAGTACTTC.

CDR3: CAWSVRGTQYF. As DNA, the CDR3 is TGTGCCTGGAGTGTACGGGGTACGCAGTATTTT. The chain joins TRBV30 to TRBJ2-3, with D maybe TRBD2 (5 bases). V gave up 0 bases and J gave up 8 bases, with 6 bases separating them. This CDR3 is built from 11 residues. From germline, CDR1 is GTSNPN and CDR2 SVGIG (reference sequence).

The genes are TRBV18 and TRBJ1-3, with D unresolved. CDR1 is KGHSH, CDR2 LQKENI, per germline. Trimming pared 3 bases from V and 0 bases from J, leaving 9 bases between. The CDR3 is made up of 15 amino acids. This CDR3 is CASSPLQSSGNTIYF. DNA for the CDR3: TGTGCCAGCTCACCTCTGCAGAGCTCTGGAAACACCATATATTTT. Supplemented by reference TRBV18 and TRBJ1-3, the full variable domain reads NAGVMQNPRHLVRRRGQEARLRCSPMKGHSHVYWYRQLPEEGLKFMVYLQKENIIDESGMPKERFSAEFPKEGPSILRIQQVVRGDSAAYFCASSPLQSSGNTIYFGEGSWLTVV.

The V call is TRBV2, the J call TRBJ1-1; 9 nucleotides match TRBD1. CDR3 length equals 14 residues. The V gene's germline CDR1 is SNHLY and CDR2 FYNNEI. The trim removed 4 bases at V and 4 bases at J, leaving 4 bases unmatched. CDR3 sequence: CASSGNRGLTEAFF. The CDR3 DNA sequence: TGTGCCAGCAGTGGAAACAGGGGGCTCACTGAAGCTTTCTTT. The full variable domain, rest sourced from reference TRBV2 and TRBJ1-1, is EPEVTQTPSHQVTQMGQEVILRCVPISNHLYFYWYRQILGQKVEFLVSFYNNEISEKSEIFDDQFSVERPDGSNFTLKIRSTKLEDSAMYFCASSGNRGLTEAFFGQGTRLTVV.

The genes are TRBV12-3 or TRBV12-4 and TRBJ2-1; 11 nucleotides line up with TRBD1. V lost 4 bases to trimming and J lost 9 bases; unmatched junction nucleotides: 2. CDR3 length equals 13 residues. CDR3 in amino acids: CASSWTGGGEQFF. For the CDR3, the DNA is TGTGCCAGCAGTTGGACAGGGGGCGGTGAGCAGTTCTTC.

There are a few counts of this clonotype. V usage is TRBV20-1 and J usage is TRBJ2-5; D gene uncertain. The CDR3 extends over 15 amino acids. Germline CDR1 is DFQATT and CDR2 is SNEGSKA (reference sequence). The CDR3 DNA reads as TGCAGCGGAAGCCGTATCAGACTGGGCCAAGAGACCCAGTACTTC. This encodes CSGSRIRLGQETQYF.

This clonotype has a handful of counts. The rearrangement links TRBV7-9 to TRBJ2-3; 10 nucleotides line up with TRBD2. The CDR3 totals 17 residues. J gave up 2 bases and V 0 bases, and 5 bases lay outside the gene matches. Germline V gives CDR1 SEHNR, CDR2 FQNEAQ (reference sequence). The CDR3 spells CASSLARLAGATDTQYF. CDR3 in DNA: TGTGCCAGCAGCTTAGCGAGGCTAGCGGGGGCCACAGATACGCAGTATTTT. Using reference TRBV7-9 and TRBJ2-3 for the parts outside the CDR3, the full variable domain is DTGVSQNPRHKITKRGQNVTFRCDPISEHNRLYWYRQTLGQGPEFLTYFQNEAQLEKSRLLSDRFSAERPKGSFSTLEIQRTEQGDSAMYLCASSLARLAGATDTQYFGPGTRLTVL.

This clonotype was counted between two and nine times. CDR3 protein: CSVEGSGGENEQYF. In DNA, the CDR3 is TGCAGCGTTGAGGGTAGCGGGGGGGAAAACGAGCAGTACTTC. This chain uses TRBV29-1 with TRBJ2-7; 11 bases agree with TRBD2. In germline, CDR1 is SQVTM, CDR2 ANQGSEA. The CDR3 has 14 residues. V lost 3 bases to trimming and J lost 5 bases; unmatched junction nucleotides: 6.

In its sample, this clonotype was seen a few times. This chain uses TRBV3-1 with TRBJ1-5; weak D call: TRBD1 (6 bases). Germline lookup yields CDR1 LGHDT and CDR2 YNNKEL (reference sequence). CDR3 length equals 15 residues. V was cut by 2 bases and J by 6 bases, with 14 bases left in between. The CDR3 region is CASSQTGGAGQPQHF. DNA for the CDR3: TGTGCCAGCAGCCAAACCGGGGGCGCGGGTCAGCCCCAGCATTTT.

This clonotype has a handful of counts. This chain joins TRBV7-2 and TRBJ1-6, with D tentatively TRBD1 (6 bases). Germline values: CDR1 SGHTA, CDR2 FQGNSA. The CDR3 runs to 15 residues. V was cut by 6 bases and J by 7 bases, with 16 bases left in between. CDR3 sequence reads: CASREGGHHNSPLHF. CDR3 DNA sequence: TGTGCCAGCAGGGAAGGGGGGCATCACAATTCACCCCTCCACTTT.

The chain links TRBV18 to TRBJ2-3; D is undetermined. The CDR3 totals 13 residues. The ends were cut back, 8 bases at V and 4 bases at J, with 13 bases in the middle. In germline, CDR1 is KGHSH, CDR2 LQKENI. CDR3 protein: CASTHSVPDTQYF. Here the CDR3 DNA reads TGTGCCAGCACCCACAGTGTCCCAGATACGCAGTATTTT. Variable domain in full (rest from reference TRBV18 and TRBJ2-3): NAGVMQNPRHLVRRRGQEARLRCSPMKGHSHVYWYRQLPEEGLKFMVYLQKENIIDESGMPKERFSAEFPKEGPSILRIQQVVRGDSAAYFCASTHSVPDTQYFGPGTRLTVL.

This clonotype was found a few times. This CDR3 reads CASSGDRGRPYEQYV. In DNA, the CDR3 is TGTGCCAGCAGCGGGGACAGGGGGAGACCCTACGAGCAGTACGTC. The chain couples TRBV7-8 to TRBJ2-7, with 11 bases that match TRBD1. The germline V gene encodes CDR1 SGHVS and CDR2 FQNEAQ. Trimming at V came to 5 bases and at J to 2 bases, leaving 5 bases not matched to a gene. The CDR3 spans 15 residues.

The rearrangement uses TRBV28 and TRBJ2-3, with D unresolved. Trimming stripped 9 bases from V and 1 base from J, with 11 bases between. This CDR3 has 13 residues. In germline, CDR1 is MDHEN, CDR2 SYDVKM. In DNA, the CDR3 is TGTGCCAGTGCCTTTCATGGCACAGATACGCAGTATTTT. Protein product: CASAFHGTDTQYF.

This clonotype turned up a few times. This chain connects TRBV29-1 to TRBJ2-2; 9 nucleotides agree with TRBD2. The CDR3 loop spans 15 amino acids. The V segment lost 4 bases and the J segment 5 bases; nucleotides outside the gene matches: 8. CDR1 is SQVTM and CDR2 is ANQGSEA in the germline V gene. The CDR3 nucleotides read TGCAGCGTTGGTGGCGGGGGGGCGAGGACCGGGGAGCTGTTTTTT. It encodes CSVGGGGARTGELFF.

The V and J genes are TRBV6-2 or TRBV6-3 and TRBJ1-4, with D perhaps TRBD1 (5 bases). The CDR3 sequence is 14 residues long. V dropped 4 bases and J dropped 5 bases, with 11 bases sitting between them. The germline V gene encodes CDR1 MNHEY and CDR2 SVGEGT. DNA for the CDR3: TGTGCCAGCAGTTTCGGGACGGAGAATGAAAAACTGTTTTTT. This gives the protein CASSFGTENEKLFF.

V is TRBV7-2 and J is TRBJ2-3; TRBD2 might be the D (5 bases). Trimming took 3 bases from V and 2 from J, leaving 18 bases between them. CDR1 and CDR2 (germline): SGHTA, FQGNSA. This CDR3 region has 17 residues. The CDR3, as DNA: TGTGCCAGCAGCTTCGTGGAGGCCGGTCCGGACACAGATACGCAGTATTTT. Residues: CASSFVEAGPDTDTQYF.

This clonotype was counted only a few times. The gene calls are TRBV7-9 and TRBJ2-3; 8 positions match TRBD2. V was clipped by 5 bases and J by 2 bases; unmatched bases: 9. The CDR3 loop spans 16 amino acids. Germline CDR1 and CDR2: SEHNR and FQNEAQ (reference sequence). The CDR3, as DNA: TGTGCCAGCAGCCCTCCCGGACTAGCCGCCACAGATACGCAGTATTTT. Translating it yields CASSPPGLAATDTQYF.

This chain joins TRBV20-1 and TRBJ2-4, with D perhaps TRBD1 or TRBD2 (6 bases each). Deletions cut 6 bases from V and 2 bases from J, with 14 bases between. Per the germline V gene, CDR1 is DFQATT and CDR2 is SNEGSKA (reference sequence). The CDR3 consists of 14 residues. The CDR3 loop reads CSAPEGGTKNIQYF. The CDR3 DNA sequence: TGCAGTGCCCCCGAGGGGGGAACCAAAAACATTCAGTACTTC.

This clonotype was detected ten times or more. V gene TRBV5-4 combines with J gene TRBJ2-1; a weak D match, TRBD1 (5 bases). This CDR3 has 15 amino acids. Germline V lookup: CDR1 SGHNT, CDR2 YYREEE (reference sequence). Trimming shortened V by 1 base and J by 1 base, and 9 bases separated the two germline ends. The CDR3 is CASSLTQGSYNEQFF. In DNA, the CDR3 is TGTGCCAGCAGCTTGACGCAGGGATCCTACAATGAGCAGTTCTTC.

CDR3 region: CASSPRASTKNIQYF. The CDR3 bases are TGTGCCAGCTCACCACGGGCTAGTACCAAAAACATTCAGTACTTC. This sequence joins TRBV18 and TRBJ2-4; D not certain. The CDR3 runs to 15 residues. Trimming cost V 1 base and J 2 bases, with 9 bases left between them. Germline CDR1 reads KGHSH; CDR2 reads LQKENI. The complete variable domain, with remaining parts taken from reference TRBV18 and TRBJ2-4, reads NAGVMQNPRHLVRRRGQEARLRCSPMKGHSHVYWYRQLPEEGLKFMVYLQKENIIDESGMPKERFSAEFPKEGPSILRIQQVVRGDSAAYFCASSPRASTKNIQYFGAGTRLSVL.

The V and J genes are TRBV25-1 and TRBJ2-3; no firm D call. Germline CDR1 reads MGHDK; CDR2 reads SYGVNS. The length of the CDR3 is 15 residues. Trimming took 10 bases from V and 3 from J, leaving 20 bases between them. CDR3 nucleotide sequence: TGTGCCACCGCCTCACGACGTACCTTGACAGATACGCAGTATTTT. This codes for CATASRRTLTDTQYF.

This sequence joins TRBV5-1 and TRBJ2-4, with TRBD1 identical over 7 bases. The CDR3 consists of 14 residues. The V segment lost 0 bases and the J segment 8 bases; nucleotides outside the gene matches: 5. The germline V gene has CDR1 SGHRS and CDR2 YFSETQ. This CDR3 reads CASSLGQGGYIQYF. The CDR3 DNA reads TGCGCCAGCAGCTTGGGACAGGGTGGTTACATTCAGTACTTC.

This clonotype turned up a few times. The rearrangement uses TRBV5-4 and TRBJ2-1; D call uncertain. The CDR3 is 14 residues long. In germline, CDR1 is SGHNT, CDR2 YYREEE (reference sequence). The V gene lost 5 bases and the J gene lost 0 bases, with 9 bases spanning the gap. In DNA form, the CDR3 reads TGTGCCAGCAGTGACGCGACCTCCTACAATGAGCAGTTCTTC. This translates into CASSDATSYNEQFF.

The chain recombines TRBV12-3 or TRBV12-4 with TRBJ1-4; D gene ambiguous. V dropped 4 bases and J dropped 10 bases, with 16 bases sitting between them. The CDR3 has 14 amino acids. The CDR3 is CASSYPGRPVKLFF. In nucleotides, the CDR3 is TGTGCCAGCAGTTACCCCGGGAGGCCGGTAAAACTGTTTTTT.

The J gene is TRBJ2-7, the V gene TRBV5-5; 9 bases line up with TRBD1. The length of the CDR3 is 15 residues. The germline gives CDR1 SGHKS, CDR2 YYEKEE (reference sequence). Unmatched junction bases numbered 6, after V lost 5 bases and J lost 0 bases. The DNA for the CDR3 is TGTGCCAGCAGTACAGGGGGCCAGAGCTCCTACGAGCAGTACTTC. Amino acid sequence: CASSTGGQSSYEQYF.